These T cell receptor beta chains were read from a single sample in a study of shared clonotypes between healthy human individuals. TCRdb keeps only in-frame clones here, not all; method: immunoSEQ multiplex PCR. The sample lists 550,000 to 800,000 clones, approximately 79% occurring once. Material: memory CD4+ T cells sorted from blood. Receptors originate from a young woman in good health. CDR3s include the opening cysteine and the closing phenylalanine or tryptophan. The D gene is left open where the match is weak. Part of the rows lack a size; the others show once, few, many or a class for expanded clones.

j_gene: TRBJ2-4
abundance: -
v_gene: TRBV21-1
d_gene: -
CDR3aa: CASSKAGAGGLLAKNIQYF
CDR3nt: TGTGCCAGCAGCAAAGCCGGAGCGGGAGGCCTCCTAGCCAAAAACATTCAGTACTTC

j_gene: TRBJ1-1
abundance: -
v_gene: TRBV28
d_gene: TRBD1
CDR3aa: CAGGTANTEAFF
CDR3nt: TGTGCCGGGGGGACAGCGAACACTGAAGCTTTCTTT

j_gene: TRBJ2-1
abundance: -
v_gene: TRBV18
d_gene: TRBD2
CDR3aa: CASSPRSGSYNEQFF
CDR3nt: TGTGCCAGCTCACCACGGAGCGGGAGTTACAATGAGCAGTTCTTC

j_gene: TRBJ1-1
abundance: -
v_gene: TRBV11-2
d_gene: -
CDR3aa: CASSQFAGTPLAFF
CDR3nt: TGTGCCAGCAGCCAGTTTGCAGGTACCCCATTGGCTTTCTTT

j_gene: TRBJ1-1
abundance: -
v_gene: TRBV9
d_gene: TRBD1
CDR3aa: CASSVDPRGTAFF
CDR3nt: TGTGCCAGCAGCGTAGATCCCAGGGGGACAGCTTTCTTT

j_gene: TRBJ2-1
abundance: -
v_gene: TRBV20-1
d_gene: -
CDR3aa: CRPGPRNEQFF
CDR3nt: TGCAGGCCCGGGCCGCGAAATGAGCAGTTCTTC

j_gene: TRBJ1-1
abundance: few
v_gene: TRBV28
d_gene: TRBD1
CDR3aa: CACFGTVDTEAFF
CDR3nt: TGTGCCTGCTTTGGGACAGTAGACACTGAAGCTTTCTTT

j_gene: TRBJ2-7
abundance: -
v_gene: TRBV19
d_gene: -
CDR3aa: CASSVLANYEQYF
CDR3nt: TGTGCCAGTAGTGTACTTGCAAACTACGAGCAGTACTTC

j_gene: TRBJ2-3
abundance: many
v_gene: TRBV11-2
d_gene: -
CDR3aa: CASSRQAYTDTQYF
CDR3nt: TGTGCCAGCAGCAGACAGGCTTACACAGATACGCAGTATTTT

j_gene: TRBJ2-5
abundance: once
v_gene: TRBV28
d_gene: -
CDR3aa: CASSLTGALGVVDETQYF
CDR3nt: TGTGCCAGCAGTTTAACTGGCGCCCTAGGGGTCGTGGACGAGACCCAGTACTTC

j_gene: TRBJ2-2
abundance: many
v_gene: TRBV21-1
d_gene: -
CDR3aa: CASSKVGDGFAGELFF
CDR3nt: TGTGCCAGCAGCAAAGTAGGGGACGGTTTCGCCGGGGAGCTGTTTTTT

j_gene: TRBJ2-7
abundance: -
v_gene: TRBV30
d_gene: TRBD1
CDR3aa: CAWSGGQGYHEQYF
CDR3nt: TGTGCCTGGAGTGGTGGACAGGGATACCACGAGCAGTACTTC

j_gene: TRBJ2-5
abundance: few
v_gene: TRBV6-1
d_gene: -
CDR3aa: CASSEAPRQYQETQYF
CDR3nt: TGTGCCAGCAGTGAAGCGCCAAGACAGTACCAAGAGACCCAGTACTTC

j_gene: TRBJ2-5
abundance: -
v_gene: TRBV9
d_gene: TRBD2
CDR3aa: CASSPILAGVGTQYF
CDR3nt: TGTGCCAGCAGCCCGATACTAGCGGGAGTGGGGACCCAGTACTTC

j_gene: TRBJ1-4
abundance: once
v_gene: TRBV15
d_gene: -
CDR3aa: CATSRGEGTDEKLFF
CDR3nt: TGTGCCACCAGCAGAGGGGAGGGGACCGATGAAAAACTGTTTTTT

j_gene: TRBJ2-7
abundance: -
v_gene: TRBV5-6
d_gene: TRBD1
CDR3aa: CASSQDRGFYGGEDYEQYF
CDR3nt: TGTGCCAGCAGCCAGGACAGGGGTTTTTACGGGGGCGAGGACTACGAGCAGTACTTC

j_gene: TRBJ2-7
abundance: -
v_gene: TRBV11-2
d_gene: TRBD1
CDR3aa: CASSQQLYSGTANFEQYF
CDR3nt: TGTGCCAGCAGCCAACAACTCTACTCCGGGACAGCGAATTTCGAGCAGTACTTC

j_gene: TRBJ2-7
abundance: -
v_gene: TRBV28
d_gene: TRBD2
CDR3aa: CASSSPASGSSYEQYF
CDR3nt: TGTGCCAGCAGTTCCCCCGCTAGCGGAAGCTCCTACGAGCAGTACTTC

j_gene: TRBJ2-4
abundance: -
v_gene: TRBV11-2
d_gene: TRBD2
CDR3aa: CASSWSSGLAKNIQYF
CDR3nt: TGTGCCAGCAGCTGGTCTAGCGGGTTAGCCAAAAACATTCAGTACTTC

j_gene: TRBJ1-1
abundance: once
v_gene: TRBV5-5
d_gene: -
CDR3aa: CASSFREVTMNTEAFF
CDR3nt: TGTGCCAGCAGCTTTAGGGAGGTGACGATGAACACTGAAGCTTTCTTT

j_gene: TRBJ2-6
abundance: -
v_gene: TRBV11-2
d_gene: -
CDR3aa: CASRTAGANVLTF
CDR3nt: TGTGCCAGCAGAACGGCTGGGGCCAACGTCCTGACTTTC

j_gene: TRBJ2-3
abundance: -
v_gene: TRBV7-6
d_gene: -
CDR3aa: CASSLGGLSVASTDTQYF
CDR3nt: TGTGCCAGCAGCTTAGGTGGACTTAGCGTCGCTAGCACAGATACGCAGTATTTT

j_gene: TRBJ2-7
abundance: -
v_gene: TRBV2
d_gene: TRBD2
CDR3aa: CASRPLAVYSYEQYF
CDR3nt: TGTGCCAGCAGACCTCTAGCGGTATACTCCTACGAGCAGTACTTC

j_gene: TRBJ2-5
abundance: -
v_gene: TRBV5-8
d_gene: -
CDR3aa: CASVGGNARETQYF
CDR3nt: TGTGCCAGCGTGGGGGGAAATGCCCGGGAGACCCAGTACTTC

j_gene: TRBJ1-4
abundance: once
v_gene: TRBV28
d_gene: -
CDR3aa: CASSRGGVAGRNEKLFF
CDR3nt: TGTGCCAGCAGCCGAGGGGGGGTAGCTGGGAGGAATGAAAAACTGTTTTTT

j_gene: TRBJ2-7
abundance: -
v_gene: TRBV27
d_gene: -
CDR3aa: CASSFTGVYEQYF
CDR3nt: TGTGCCAGCAGTTTCACGGGAGTCTACGAGCAGTACTTC

j_gene: TRBJ2-7
abundance: -
v_gene: TRBV20-1
d_gene: -
CDR3aa: CSAGRYEQYF
CDR3nt: TGCAGTGCTGGCCGCTACGAGCAGTACTTC

j_gene: TRBJ1-2
abundance: -
v_gene: TRBV7-8
d_gene: TRBD1
CDR3aa: CASSSGGANYGYTF
CDR3nt: TGTGCCAGCAGTTCAGGGGGAGCTAACTATGGCTACACCTTC

j_gene: TRBJ1-2
abundance: -
v_gene: TRBV27
d_gene: -
CDR3aa: CASSKTADYGYTF
CDR3nt: TGTGCCAGCAGTAAGACTGCAGACTATGGCTACACCTTC